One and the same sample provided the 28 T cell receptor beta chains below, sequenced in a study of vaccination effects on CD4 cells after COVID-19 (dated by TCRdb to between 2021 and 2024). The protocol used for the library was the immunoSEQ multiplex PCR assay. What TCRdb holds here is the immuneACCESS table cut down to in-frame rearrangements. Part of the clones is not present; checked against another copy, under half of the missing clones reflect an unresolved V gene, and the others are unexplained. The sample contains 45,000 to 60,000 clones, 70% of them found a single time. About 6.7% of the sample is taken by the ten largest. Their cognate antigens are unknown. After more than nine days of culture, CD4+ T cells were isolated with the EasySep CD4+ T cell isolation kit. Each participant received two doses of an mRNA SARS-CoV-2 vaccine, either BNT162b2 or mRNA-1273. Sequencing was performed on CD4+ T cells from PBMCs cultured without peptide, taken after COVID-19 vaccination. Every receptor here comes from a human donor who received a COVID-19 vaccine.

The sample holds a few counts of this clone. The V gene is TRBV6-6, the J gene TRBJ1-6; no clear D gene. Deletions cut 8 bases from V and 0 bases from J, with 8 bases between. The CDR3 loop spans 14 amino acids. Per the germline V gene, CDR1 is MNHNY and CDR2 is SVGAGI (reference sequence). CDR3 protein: CASLQDSYNSPLHF. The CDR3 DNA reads TGTGCCAGCTTGCAGGACTCCTATAATTCACCCCTCCACTTT.

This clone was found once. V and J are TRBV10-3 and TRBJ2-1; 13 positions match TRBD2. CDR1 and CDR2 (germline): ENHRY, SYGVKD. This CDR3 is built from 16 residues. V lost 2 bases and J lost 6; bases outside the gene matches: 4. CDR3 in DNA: TGTGCCATCAGTGAGACAACTAGCGGGAGGGCCAATGAGCAGTTCTTC. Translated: CAISETTSGRANEQFF.

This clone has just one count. The CDR3 region has the DNA TGTGCCAGCAGCTCCGGTCAGGCCTCCTCCTACGAGCAGTACTTC. Protein sequence: CASSSGQASSYEQYF. The chain has TRBV21-1 and TRBJ2-7; TRBD1 was called by the table and not checked on the DNA. TRBV21-1 is labeled a pseudogene. CDR3 length equals 15 residues.

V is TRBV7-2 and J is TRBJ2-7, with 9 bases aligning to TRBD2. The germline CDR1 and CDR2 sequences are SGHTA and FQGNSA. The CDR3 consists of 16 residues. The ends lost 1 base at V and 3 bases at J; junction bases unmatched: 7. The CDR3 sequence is CASSLDSAGGFYEQYF. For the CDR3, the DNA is TGTGCCAGCAGCTTAGACTCAGCGGGGGGATTCTACGAGCAGTACTTC.

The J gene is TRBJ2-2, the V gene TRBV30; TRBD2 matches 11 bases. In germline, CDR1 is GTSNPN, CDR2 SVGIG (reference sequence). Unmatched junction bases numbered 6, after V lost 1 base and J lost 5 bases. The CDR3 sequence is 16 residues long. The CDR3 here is CAWSGETSGTTGELFF. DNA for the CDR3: TGTGCCTGGAGTGGAGAGACTAGCGGGACAACCGGGGAGCTGTTTTTT.

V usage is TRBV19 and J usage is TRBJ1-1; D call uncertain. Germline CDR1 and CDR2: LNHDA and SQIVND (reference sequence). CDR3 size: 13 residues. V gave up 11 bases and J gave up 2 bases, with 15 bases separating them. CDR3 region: CASSNGENTEAFF. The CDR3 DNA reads TGTGCCTCTAGCAATGGGGAAAACACTGAAGCTTTCTTT.

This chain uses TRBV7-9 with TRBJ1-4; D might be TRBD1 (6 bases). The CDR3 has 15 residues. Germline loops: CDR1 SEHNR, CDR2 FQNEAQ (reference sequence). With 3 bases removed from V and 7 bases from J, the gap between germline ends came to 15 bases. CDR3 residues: CASSFLTGGVEKLFF. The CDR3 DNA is TGTGCCAGCAGCTTCCTGACAGGAGGGGTTGAAAAACTGTTTTTT.

The CDR3 reads CASTLGGGASGYTF. Here the CDR3 DNA reads TGTGCCAGCACCCTAGGAGGGGGCGCTTCTGGCTACACCTTC. The chain couples TRBV6-5 to TRBJ1-2; 7 bases align to TRBD1. The CDR3 totals 14 residues. V was clipped by 7 bases and J by 7 bases; unmatched bases: 12. Germline V CDR1 and CDR2: MNHEY, SVGAGI.

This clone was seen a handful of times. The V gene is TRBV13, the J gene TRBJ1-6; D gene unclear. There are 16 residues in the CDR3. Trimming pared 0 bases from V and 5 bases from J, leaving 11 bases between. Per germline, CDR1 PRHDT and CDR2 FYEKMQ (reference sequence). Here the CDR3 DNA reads TGTGCCAGCAGCTTAGGGGGTTGGGTAAATAATTCACCCCTCCACTTT. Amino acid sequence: CASSLGGWVNNSPLHF.

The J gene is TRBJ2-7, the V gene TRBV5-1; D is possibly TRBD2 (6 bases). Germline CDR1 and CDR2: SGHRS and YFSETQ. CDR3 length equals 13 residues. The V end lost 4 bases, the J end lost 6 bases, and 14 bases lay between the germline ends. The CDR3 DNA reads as TGCGCCAGCAGCCCCGGGAGCTCTGGCGAGCAGTACTTC. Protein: CASSPGSSGEQYF.

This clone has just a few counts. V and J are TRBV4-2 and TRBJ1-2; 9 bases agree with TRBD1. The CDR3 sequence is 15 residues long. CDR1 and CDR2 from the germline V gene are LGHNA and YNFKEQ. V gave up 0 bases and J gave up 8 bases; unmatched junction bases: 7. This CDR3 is CASSQEGDRENGYTF. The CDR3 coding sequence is TGTGCCAGCAGCCAAGAGGGGGACAGGGAGAACGGCTACACCTTC.

CDR3 amino acids: CAWRPIPANYGYTF. Written as DNA, the CDR3 is TGTGCCTGGAGACCGATCCCAGCTAACTATGGCTACACCTTC. The chain uses TRBV30 and TRBJ1-2; D call uncertain. The V end was cut by 3 bases, the J end by 0 bases, with 11 bases between. Germline V gene data show CDR1 as GTSNPN and CDR2 as SVGIG (reference sequence). The CDR3 runs to 14 residues.

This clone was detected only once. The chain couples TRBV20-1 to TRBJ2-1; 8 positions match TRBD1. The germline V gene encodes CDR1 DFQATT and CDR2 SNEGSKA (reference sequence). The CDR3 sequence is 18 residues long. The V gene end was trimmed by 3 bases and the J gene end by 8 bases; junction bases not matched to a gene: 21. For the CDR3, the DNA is TGCAGTGCTAGTCCCGACAGCTCTGACAGGGGTTGGGGCGATGAGCAGTTCTTC. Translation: CSASPDSSDRGWGDEQFF.

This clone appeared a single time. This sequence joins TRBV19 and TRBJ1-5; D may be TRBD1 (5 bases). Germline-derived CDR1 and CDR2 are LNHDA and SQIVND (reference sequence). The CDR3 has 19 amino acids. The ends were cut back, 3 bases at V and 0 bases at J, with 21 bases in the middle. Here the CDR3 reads CASSILAYRILGSNQPQHF. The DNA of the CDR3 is TGTGCCAGTAGTATCCTTGCGTACAGGATCCTGGGTAGCAATCAGCCCCAGCATTTT.

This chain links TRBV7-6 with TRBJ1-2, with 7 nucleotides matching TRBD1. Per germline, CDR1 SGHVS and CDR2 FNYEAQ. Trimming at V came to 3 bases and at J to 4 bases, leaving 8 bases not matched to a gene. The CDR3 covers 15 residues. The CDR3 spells CASSLGMGQSYGYTF. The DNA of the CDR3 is TGTGCCAGCAGCTTGGGAATGGGACAGAGCTATGGCTACACCTTC.

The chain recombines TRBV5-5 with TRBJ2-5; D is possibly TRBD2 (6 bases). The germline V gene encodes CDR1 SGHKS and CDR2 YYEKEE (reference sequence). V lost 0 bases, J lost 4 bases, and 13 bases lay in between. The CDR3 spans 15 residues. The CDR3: CASSLDGGRGETQYF. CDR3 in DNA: TGTGCCAGCAGCTTGGACGGGGGACGGGGAGAGACCCAGTACTTC.

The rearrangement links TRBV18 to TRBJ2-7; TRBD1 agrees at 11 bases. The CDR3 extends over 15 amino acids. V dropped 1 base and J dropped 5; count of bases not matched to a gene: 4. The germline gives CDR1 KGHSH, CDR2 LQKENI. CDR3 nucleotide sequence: TGTGCCAGCTCACCACGGGGACAGGGGGTTCACGAGCAGTACTTC. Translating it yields CASSPRGQGVHEQYF.

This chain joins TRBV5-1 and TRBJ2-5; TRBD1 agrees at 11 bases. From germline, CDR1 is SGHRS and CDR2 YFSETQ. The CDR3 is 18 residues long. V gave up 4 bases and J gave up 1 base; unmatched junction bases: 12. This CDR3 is CASSHLPAGTGGQETQYF. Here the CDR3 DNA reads TGCGCCAGCAGCCACCTGCCTGCCGGGACAGGGGGCCAAGAGACCCAGTACTTC.

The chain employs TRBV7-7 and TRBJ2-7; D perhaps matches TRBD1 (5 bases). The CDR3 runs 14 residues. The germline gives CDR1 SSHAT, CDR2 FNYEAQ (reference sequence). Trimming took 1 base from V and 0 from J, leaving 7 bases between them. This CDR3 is CASSLEQGSYEQYF. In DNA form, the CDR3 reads TGTGCCAGCAGCTTAGAGCAGGGCTCCTACGAGCAGTACTTC. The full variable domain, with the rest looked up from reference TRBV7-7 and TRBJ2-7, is GAGVSQSPRYKVTKRGQDVTLRCDPISSHATLYWYQQALGQGPEFLTYFNYEAQPDKSGLPSDRFSAERPEGSISTLTIQRTEQRDSAMYRCASSLEQGSYEQYFGPGTRLTVT.

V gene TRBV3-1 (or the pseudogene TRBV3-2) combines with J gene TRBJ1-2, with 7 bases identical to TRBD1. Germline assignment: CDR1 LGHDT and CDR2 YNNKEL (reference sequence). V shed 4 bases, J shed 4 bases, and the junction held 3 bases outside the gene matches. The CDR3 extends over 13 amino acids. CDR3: CASSPTGIYGYTF. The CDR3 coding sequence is TGTGCCAGCAGCCCGACAGGGATCTATGGCTACACCTTC.

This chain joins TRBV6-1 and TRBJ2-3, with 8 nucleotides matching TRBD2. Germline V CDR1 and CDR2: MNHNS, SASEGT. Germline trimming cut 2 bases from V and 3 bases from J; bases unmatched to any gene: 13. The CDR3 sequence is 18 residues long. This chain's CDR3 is CASSEFPGRALRTDTQYF. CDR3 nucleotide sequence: TGTGCCAGCAGTGAATTCCCCGGGAGGGCCCTCAGGACAGATACGCAGTATTTT.

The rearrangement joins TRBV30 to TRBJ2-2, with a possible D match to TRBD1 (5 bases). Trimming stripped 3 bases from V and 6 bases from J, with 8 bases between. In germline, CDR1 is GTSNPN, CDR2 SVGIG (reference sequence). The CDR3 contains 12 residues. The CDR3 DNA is TGTGCCTGGAGGTGGGGCGCCGGGGAGCTGTTTTTT. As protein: CAWRWGAGELFF.

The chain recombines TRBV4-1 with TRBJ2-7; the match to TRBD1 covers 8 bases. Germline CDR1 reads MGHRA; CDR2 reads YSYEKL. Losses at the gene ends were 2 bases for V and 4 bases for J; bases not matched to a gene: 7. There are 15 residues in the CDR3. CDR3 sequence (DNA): TGCGCCAGCAGCCAACCCAGGGACAGGTTGTACGAGCAGTACTTC. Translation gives CASSQPRDRLYEQYF.

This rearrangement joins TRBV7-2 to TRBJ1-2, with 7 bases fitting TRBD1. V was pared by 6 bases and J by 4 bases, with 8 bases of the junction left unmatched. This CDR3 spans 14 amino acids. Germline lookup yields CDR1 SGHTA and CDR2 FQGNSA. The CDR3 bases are TGTGCCAGCAGGGGAGGACAGGCCCTCTATGGCTACACCTTC. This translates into CASRGGQALYGYTF.

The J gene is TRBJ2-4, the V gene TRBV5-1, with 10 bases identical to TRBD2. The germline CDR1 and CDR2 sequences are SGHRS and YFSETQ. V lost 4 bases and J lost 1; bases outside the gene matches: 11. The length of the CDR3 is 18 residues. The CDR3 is CASSVPLAGDLAKNIQYF. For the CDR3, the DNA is TGCGCCAGCAGCGTGCCCCTAGCGGGAGATTTGGCCAAAAACATTCAGTACTTC.

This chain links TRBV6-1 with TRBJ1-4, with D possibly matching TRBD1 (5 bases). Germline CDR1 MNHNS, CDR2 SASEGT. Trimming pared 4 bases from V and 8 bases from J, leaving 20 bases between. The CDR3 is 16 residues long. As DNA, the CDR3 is TGTGCCAGCAGTGTGACCGGCGTGGGGGTGGGAGAAAAACTGTTTTTT. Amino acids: CASSVTGVGVGEKLFF.

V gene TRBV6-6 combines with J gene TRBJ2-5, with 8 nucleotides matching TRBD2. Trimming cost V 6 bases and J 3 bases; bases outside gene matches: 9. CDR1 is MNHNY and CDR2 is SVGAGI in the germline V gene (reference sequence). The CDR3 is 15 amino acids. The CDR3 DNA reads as TGTGCCAGCAGGCGGGAGGCACTAGCGAAAGAGACCCAGTACTTC. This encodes CASRREALAKETQYF.

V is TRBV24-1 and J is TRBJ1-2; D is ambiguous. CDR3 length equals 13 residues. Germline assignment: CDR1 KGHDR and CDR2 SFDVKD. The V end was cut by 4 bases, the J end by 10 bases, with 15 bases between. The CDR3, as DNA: TGTGCCACCAGTGAAGCGAACCCACCCCCCTACACCTTC. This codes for CATSEANPPPYTF.